Listed here is a single T cell receptor beta chain. The sample comes from a study of glioma-infiltrating T cells after dendritic cell vaccination. Some clones are missing from TCRdb's copy, which holds only in-frame ones; the method was immunoSEQ multiplex PCR. The data hold some 110,000 clones, with roughly 90% observed a single time. The time point was: after dendritic cell vaccination, including at tumor progression/relapse. The germline V and J ends were trimmed by 0 bases and 5 bases, with 13 bases remaining between them. Germline V CDR1 and CDR2: SNHLY, FYNNEI. The CDR3 is 15 residues long. The source of this sequence is a human donor with glioblastoma. This chain uses TRBV2 with TRBJ1-1, with a possible D match to TRBD1 (5 bases). This material consisted of blood, taken after dendritic cell vaccination. Here the CDR3 reads CASSEAHGAATEAFF. The CDR3 DNA reads TGTGCCAGCAGTGAAGCGCATGGGGCGGCAACTGAAGCTTTCTTT.